A single sample is the source of the 22 T cell receptor beta chains below, sequenced in a study of cytomegalovirus exposure and HLA in healthy donors. A multiplex PCR was run with 60 Vbeta primers and 13 Jbeta primers. Profiled with immunoSEQ multiplex PCR; TCRdb holds only in-frame clones, not every one. The repertoire includes approximately 90,000 clones, approximately 81% of them detected once, and 7.4% sits in the top ten. The sequencing input was PBMCs. These receptor sequences come from a man in his forties in good health and CMV-seropositive.

Notes on this clone: Mismatch with germline at one junction end may stem from a read error. The chain links TRBV5-8 to TRBJ2-7, with 9 nucleotides matching TRBD1. CDR1 and CDR2 from the germline V gene are SGHTS and YDEGEE. The CDR3 is 15 amino acids. The chain's CDR3 is CASRLARTGEKELYF. CDR3 nucleotides: TGTGCCAGCAGACTAGCACGGACAGGGGAAAAGGAGCTGTACTTC.

Comment on this clone: Relative to the germline gene, one junction end is altered; a read error may explain this. The V call is TRBV7-7, the J call TRBJ2-2; perhaps TRBD2 as D (5 bases). Germline V gene data show CDR1 as SSHAT and CDR2 as FNYEAQ (reference sequence). This CDR3 has 18 residues. The CDR3 is CASSLARRATTFTGELFF. The CDR3 region has the DNA TGTGCTAGCAGCTTAGCGCGGCGGGCGACGACGTTTACCGGGGAGCTGTTTTTT.

This chain uses TRBV11-2 with TRBJ1-3, with unresolved D. The CDR3 contains 14 residues. Germline V CDR1 and CDR2: SGHAT, FQNNGV. Trimming took off 4 bases at V and 0 bases at J, with 7 bases between the two ends. CDR3 region: CASSSDYSGNTIYF. For the CDR3, the DNA is TGTGCCAGCAGCTCGGACTACTCTGGAAACACCATATATTTT.

V gene TRBV7-2 combines with J gene TRBJ2-7, with TRBD2 as a possible D gene (6 bases). The CDR3 contains 17 residues. Looked up from germline, CDR1 is SGHTA and CDR2 is FQGNSA. The V gene lost 3 bases and the J gene lost 2 bases, with 20 bases spanning the gap. The CDR3 DNA reads TGTGCCAGCAGCTTCCAGGAGAGGTTGCGGGGTCCCTACGAGCAGTACTTC. Protein sequence: CASSFQERLRGPYEQYF.

V is TRBV5-1 and J is TRBJ1-4; TRBD1 might be the D (5 bases). CDR3 length: 14 amino acids. Trimming removed 4 bases at V and 5 bases at J, with 12 bases between. In germline, CDR1 is SGHRS, CDR2 YFSETQ. The CDR3 spells CASSPGGNNEKLFF. The CDR3 region has the DNA TGCGCCAGCAGCCCTGGGGGGAACAATGAAAAACTGTTTTTT.

The chain carries TRBV7-6 and TRBJ1-3; D gene uncertain. V was clipped by 2 bases and J by 1 base, with 6 bases between them. Germline V gene sequence: CDR1 SGHVS, CDR2 FNYEAQ. The CDR3 has 14 amino acids. CDR3 bases: TGTGCCAGCAGCTTAACGGGGTCTGGAAACACCATATATTTT. Its protein is CASSLTGSGNTIYF.

This sequence joins TRBV4-2 and TRBJ2-3, with 9 bases matching TRBD2. Germline V lookup: CDR1 LGHNA, CDR2 YNFKEQ. The J segment lost 2 bases and the V segment lost 4 bases, leaving 4 bases of the junction unmatched. The CDR3 sequence is 15 residues long. This chain's CDR3 is CASSPLAGDTDTQYF. The CDR3 region has the DNA TGTGCCAGCAGCCCTTTAGCGGGGGACACAGATACGCAGTATTTT.

This chain connects TRBV7-9 to TRBJ2-3; 14 positions match TRBD2. The J segment lost 6 bases and the V segment lost 2 bases, leaving 7 bases of the junction unmatched. Germline V gene sequence: CDR1 SEHNR, CDR2 FQNEAQ (reference sequence). The CDR3 length is 17 residues. The CDR3 DNA reads TGTGCCAGCAGCTTATCGGGACTAGCGGGAGCTCCCGATACGCAGTATTTT. This sequence encodes CASSLSGLAGAPDTQYF.

This chain connects TRBV29-1 to TRBJ2-1, with D perhaps matching TRBD1 (6 bases). Germline V gene sequence: CDR1 SQVTM, CDR2 ANQGSEA. Deletions cut 4 bases from V and 2 bases from J, with 12 bases between. This CDR3 contains 14 residues. CDR3 amino acids: CSVGGRGPYNEQFF. The CDR3, as DNA: TGCAGCGTTGGAGGCAGGGGTCCCTACAATGAGCAGTTCTTC.

V and J are TRBV5-1 and TRBJ2-6, with D unclear. The CDR3 runs to 13 residues. Trimming cost V 4 bases and J 2 bases, with 4 bases left between them. Germline CDR1 is SGHRS and CDR2 is YFSETQ. The CDR3 region is CASSLTGANVLTF. The CDR3 DNA is TGCGCCAGCAGCCTAACTGGGGCCAACGTCCTGACTTTC.

This chain connects TRBV9 to TRBJ2-7, with D possibly being TRBD1 (5 bases). The length of the CDR3 is 15 residues. Trimming removed 4 bases at V and 3 bases at J, with 17 bases between. Germline V gene lookup returns CDR1 SGDLS and CDR2 YYNGEE. The CDR3 reads CASSYGQGWSYEQYF. CDR3 bases: TGTGCCAGCAGCTACGGGCAGGGCTGGAGCTACGAGCAGTACTTC.

This rearrangement joins TRBV9 to TRBJ2-3; D perhaps matches TRBD2 (6 bases). Trimming cost V 0 bases and J 5 bases, with 10 bases left between them. CDR3 length: 14 residues. Germline assignment: CDR1 SGDLS and CDR2 YYNGEE. CDR3 coding DNA: TGTGCCAGCAGCGTAGGACTAGTGGGAGATACGCAGTATTTT. This codes for CASSVGLVGDTQYF.

In DNA form, the CDR3 reads TGTGCCAGCAGCTTAGGGACAGGGTGGGAGACCCAGTACTTC. Protein product: CASSLGTGWETQYF. The genes are TRBV7-2 and TRBJ2-5; the match to TRBD1 covers 8 bases. Germline trimming cut 1 base from V and 5 bases from J; bases unmatched to any gene: 3. CDR1 and CDR2 from the germline V gene are SGHTA and FQGNSA. The CDR3 extends over 14 amino acids.

The V gene is TRBV27, the J gene TRBJ2-5; perhaps TRBD2 as D (6 bases). V was pared by 6 bases and J by 5 bases, with 16 bases between. The germline V gene has CDR1 MNHEY and CDR2 SMNVEV (reference sequence). The length of the CDR3 is 14 residues. Here the CDR3 reads CASSPSVRVETQYF. For the CDR3, the DNA is TGTGCCAGCAGCCCTAGCGTGAGGGTGGAGACCCAGTACTTC.

This chain joins TRBV7-8 and TRBJ1-6; D might be TRBD1 (5 bases). Trimming shortened V by 2 bases and J by 0 bases, and 11 bases separated the two germline ends. The CDR3 contains 17 residues. In germline, CDR1 is SGHVS, CDR2 FQNEAQ. Here the CDR3 reads CASSLRGGPSYNSPLHF. The CDR3 DNA sequence: TGTGCCAGCAGCTTAAGGGGAGGACCCTCCTATAATTCACCCCTCCACTTT.

V usage is TRBV19 and J usage is TRBJ2-1; 7 bases map to TRBD2. Germline V lookup: CDR1 LNHDA, CDR2 SQIVND (reference sequence). The junction had 7 bases not matched to a gene; V was cut back by 3 bases and J by 2 bases. The CDR3 contains 16 residues. The CDR3: CASSIGLVGPYNEQFF. The CDR3 DNA reads as TGTGCCAGTAGTATTGGACTAGTGGGGCCCTACAATGAGCAGTTCTTC.

CDR3 DNA sequence: TGTGCCAGCAGTCAACAGGGGAACGGCTACACCTTC. Protein sequence: CASSQQGNGYTF. This sequence joins TRBV6-5 and TRBJ1-2; 7 bases align to TRBD1. There are 12 residues in the CDR3. Trimming removed 5 bases from V and 8 bases from J; junction bases left unmatched: 5. In germline, CDR1 is MNHEY, CDR2 SVGAGI.

The rearrangement joins TRBV9 to TRBJ2-1, with D perhaps TRBD2 (7 bases). CDR3 length: 15 amino acids. V shed 0 bases and J shed 6 bases, with 13 bases lying between them. Germline CDR1 is SGDLS and CDR2 is YYNGEE. The CDR3 loop is CASSVVWGGGNEQFF. The CDR3 bases are TGTGCCAGCAGCGTAGTGTGGGGAGGGGGCAATGAGCAGTTCTTC.

The rearrangement joins TRBV11-2 to TRBJ1-1; a weak D match, TRBD1 (5 bases). V was clipped by 5 bases and J by 2 bases, with 9 bases between them. The CDR3 consists of 13 residues. CDR1 is SGHAT, CDR2 FQNNGV, per germline. The CDR3 DNA follows: TGTGCCAGCAGCGAGGACACCAACACTGAAGCTTTCTTT. It translates to CASSEDTNTEAFF.

Note on this clone: A read error may account for a junction end that differs from germline. The chain recombines TRBV4-2 with TRBJ2-1; 9 bases fit TRBD1. Germline V CDR1 and CDR2: LGHNA, YNFKEQ. The CDR3 length is 15 residues. The CDR3 reads CASSHPGQGYTEQFF. CDR3 DNA: TGTGCCAGCAGCCATCCGGGACAGGGCTACACTGAGCAGTTCTTC.

Turning to this clone: One junction end does not reproduce the germline sequence, and a read error may be involved. The chain joins TRBV7-7 to TRBJ2-1, with 12 bases lining up with TRBD2. CDR3 length equals 18 residues. Germline values: CDR1 SSHAT, CDR2 FNYEAQ (reference sequence). The DNA of the CDR3 is TGTGCTAGCAGCTTAAGCCTAGCGGGAGGGCCGGGGTACAATGAGCAGTTCTTC. Residues: CASSLSLAGGPGYNEQFF.

The genes are TRBV28 and TRBJ2-7, with 8 nucleotides matching TRBD1. Losses at the gene ends were 4 bases for V and 3 bases for J; bases not matched to a gene: 14. The CDR3 loop spans 17 amino acids. Germline loops: CDR1 MDHEN, CDR2 SYDVKM. The CDR3 region has the DNA TGTGCCAGCAGTTCCCCAGGACAGGGAGGAAGGTACTACGAGCAGTACTTC. This codes for CASSSPGQGGRYYEQYF.